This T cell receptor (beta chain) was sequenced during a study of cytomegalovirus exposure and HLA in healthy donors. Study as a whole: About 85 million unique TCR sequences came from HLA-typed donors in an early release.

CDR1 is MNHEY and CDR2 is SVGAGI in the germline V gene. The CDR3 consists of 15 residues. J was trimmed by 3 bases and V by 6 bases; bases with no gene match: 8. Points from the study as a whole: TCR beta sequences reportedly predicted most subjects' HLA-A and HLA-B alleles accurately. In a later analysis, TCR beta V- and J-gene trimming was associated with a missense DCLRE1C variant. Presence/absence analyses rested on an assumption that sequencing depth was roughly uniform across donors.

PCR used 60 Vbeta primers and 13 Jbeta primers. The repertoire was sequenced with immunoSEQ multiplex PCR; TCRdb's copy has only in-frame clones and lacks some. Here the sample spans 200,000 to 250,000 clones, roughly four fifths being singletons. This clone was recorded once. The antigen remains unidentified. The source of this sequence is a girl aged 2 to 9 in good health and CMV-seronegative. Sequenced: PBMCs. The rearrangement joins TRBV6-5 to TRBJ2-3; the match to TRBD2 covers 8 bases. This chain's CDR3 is CASRWTGGRTDTQYF. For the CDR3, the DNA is TGTGCCAGCAGATGGACGGGGGGGCGGACAGATACGCAGTATTTT.